This is a list of T cell receptor beta chains from one sample in a study of cytomegalovirus exposure and HLA in healthy donors. Only in-frame clones appear in the TCRdb table, and some are missing; sequencing was by immunoSEQ multiplex PCR. Here the sample spans about 180,000 clones, 79% being singletons. The specimen sequenced was PBMCs. Receptor source: a middle-aged woman in good health and CMV-seronegative. CDR3s include the opening cysteine and the closing phenylalanine or tryptophan. A D gene is named only where the DNA matches it firmly. Not all rows give a size; the values are once, few, many and, for expanded clones, a class.

j_call cdr3_length clone_size v_call d_call cdr3_nt cdr3_aa
TRBJ2-7 17 NA TRBV5-1 TRBD1 TGCGCCAGCAGCTTGGGGGTCCGGACAGGGGTCTCTTACGAGCAGTACTTC CASSLGVRTGVSYEQYF
TRBJ1-5 18 once TRBV21-1 NA TGTGCCAGCAGCAAGCCCAAGGACAGGGGTGTGCGCAATCAGCCCCAGCATTTT CASSKPKDRGVRNQPQHF
TRBJ2-7 15 NA TRBV5-5 TRBD1 TGTGCCAGCAGCTCCTTCCGGGACAGGGGGGGGTGGCAGTACTTC CASSSFRDRGGWQYF
TRBJ2-7 15 NA TRBV5-1 TRBD1 TGCGCCAGCAGCCTTAAGGGGGCCACCTCCTACGAGCAGTACTTC CASSLKGATSYEQYF
TRBJ1-1 13 NA TRBV19 NA TGTGCCAGTAGTGCATTCAGGGGCCTAGGAGCTTTCTTT CASSAFRGLGAFF
TRBJ1-5 16 NA TRBV27 NA TGTGCCAGCAGTGGGGGGTACCCCGGGAGCAATCAGCCCCAGCATTTT CASSGGYPGSNQPQHF
TRBJ2-2 16 NA TRBV2 NA TGTGCCAGCAGCGAGGACTTGGGAACGAACACCGGGGAGCTGTTTTTT CASSEDLGTNTGELFF
TRBJ2-4 14 NA TRBV19 NA TGTGCCAGTAGCGACACCGTAGCCAAAAACATTCAGTACTTC CASSDTVAKNIQYF
TRBJ1-5 12 NA TRBV2 NA TGTGCCAGCAGTGAAGGGAGGGGCCCCCAGCATTTT CASSEGRGPQHF
TRBJ1-1 13 once TRBV6-1 NA TGTGCCAGCAGTGAAAACTTGAACACTGAAGCTTTCTTT CASSENLNTEAFF
TRBJ1-1 13 NA TRBV28 NA TGTGCCAGCAGTTTAAGCACGGGCACTGAAGCTTTCTTT CASSLSTGTEAFF
TRBJ1-5 13 NA TRBV7-6 NA TGTGCCAGCAGCCAGGGGTCCAATCAGCCCCAGCATTTT CASSQGSNQPQHF
TRBJ1-5 13 NA TRBV30 NA TGTGCCTGGAACAGGGACGGGGCTGAGCCCCAGCATTTT CAWNRDGAEPQHF
TRBJ2-7 15 NA TRBV19 TRBD1 TGTGCCAGTAGTATGAGCGCAGGGGGCACCTACGAGCAGTACTTC CASSMSAGGTYEQYF
TRBJ2-1 12 NA TRBV6-5 NA TGTGCCAGCAGTCAATCCGACAGAGAGCAGTTCTTC CASSQSDREQFF
TRBJ2-7 17 NA TRBV11-2 TRBD2 TGTGCCAGCAGCTTAAGTGTTAGCGGGAGTTATCTCTACGAGCAGTACTTC CASSLSVSGSYLYEQYF
TRBJ1-5 12 NA TRBV29-1 NA TGCAGCGTCGGACACCCTGGACAGCCCCAGCATTTT CSVGHPGQPQHF
TRBJ2-7 12 few TRBV5-5 NA TGTGCCAGCAGCTTGTCCGGGGGCGAGCAGTACTTC CASSLSGGEQYF
TRBJ1-1 14 NA TRBV29-1 NA TGCAGCGTGGCTGAAGGGGGGGCGGGGACTGAAGCTTTCTTT CSVAEGGAGTEAFF
TRBJ2-1 16 NA TRBV11-3 TRBD2 TGTGCCAGCAGCTCGAGGGGCGGGGGGAACTACAATGAGCAGTTCTTC CASSSRGGGNYNEQFF
TRBJ2-7 14 few TRBV6-1 TRBD1 TGTGCCAGCAGTGAGCAGACAGGGTCCTACGAGCAGTACTTC CASSEQTGSYEQYF
TRBJ2-5 12 NA TRBV2 NA TGTGCCAGCAGTTTTTCACAAGAGACCCAGTACTTC CASSFSQETQYF
TRBJ2-2 13 NA TRBV19 TRBD2 TGTGCCAGTGGGACTACCCCGACCGGGGAGCTGTTTTTT CASGTTPTGELFF
TRBJ2-2 15 once TRBV7-2 TRBD1 TGTGCCAGCAGCTTACGGACAGGGGGAACCGGGGAGCTGTTTTTT CASSLRTGGTGELFF
TRBJ1-6 15 NA TRBV6-5 NA TGTGCCAGCAGTTACTCGACACAGGGTAATTCACCCCTCCACTTT CASSYSTQGNSPLHF
TRBJ1-4 14 NA TRBV28 NA TGTGCCAGCAGCTACCCGACAGAACCTGAAAAACTGTTTTTT CASSYPTEPEKLFF
TRBJ2-1 14 NA TRBV9 TRBD1 TGTGCCAGCAGCGTGGATCCCGGGACAGGGGAACAGTTCTTC CASSVDPGTGEQFF
TRBJ1-4 14 NA TRBV18 NA TGTGCCAGCTCACTACAGGTGGGGAATGAAAAACTGTTTTTT CASSLQVGNEKLFF
TRBJ2-5 16 NA TRBV27 NA TGTGCCAGCAGTTTAGGAGCGCCAAAGCCCCAAGAGACCCAGTACTTC CASSLGAPKPQETQYF
TRBJ1-1 13 NA TRBV29-1 NA TGCAGCGTGCGGGAATTGTTAGTCACTGAAGCTTTCTTT CSVRELLVTEAFF
TRBJ2-5 12 NA TRBV7-2 NA TGTGCCAGCAGCGAGCAACAAGAGACCCAGTACTTC CASSEQQETQYF
TRBJ2-2 13 NA TRBV28 TRBD2 TGTGCCAGCAAACTAGCGGGCACCGGGGAGCTGTTTTTT CASKLAGTGELFF
TRBJ2-7 17 NA TRBV7-2 TRBD2 TGTGCCAGCAGCTTAGAGACTAGCGGGACCGTTTTCTACGAGCAGTACTTC CASSLETSGTVFYEQYF
TRBJ1-3 13 NA TRBV5-1 NA TGCGCCAGCAGCCTCCAACAGGGAGACACCATATATTTT CASSLQQGDTIYF
TRBJ1-2 15 NA TRBV30 NA TGTGCCTGGAGTGTAATGGGGCAGGGCGCCTATGGCTACACCTTC CAWSVMGQGAYGYTF
TRBJ1-6 15 NA TRBV7-2 TRBD1 TGTGCCAGCAGCGGAACCGGGACAGCCGTTTCACCCCTCCACTTT CASSGTGTAVSPLHF
TRBJ1-1 14 NA TRBV7-9 NA TGTGCCAGCAGCTTAGCGGGGGGGGGTTCTGAAGCTTTCTTT CASSLAGGGSEAFF
TRBJ2-3 14 NA TRBV30 TRBD1 TGTGCCTGGAGTAGAACAGGGGTCACAGATACGCAGTATTTT CAWSRTGVTDTQYF
TRBJ1-1 14 NA TRBV19 TRBD1 TGTGCCAGTAGTATGGGACAGGGCCGGACTGAAGCTTTCTTT CASSMGQGRTEAFF
TRBJ2-7 15 NA TRBV5-1 TRBD2 TGCGCCAGCAGCTTAACTAGCGGGGGCCCCGACGAGCAGTACTTC CASSLTSGGPDEQYF
TRBJ1-3 15 NA TRBV27 TRBD1 TGTGCCAGCAGTGGTCACAGGGGGCTAGGAAACACCATATATTTT CASSGHRGLGNTIYF
TRBJ2-7 15 NA TRBV6-4 TRBD2 TGTGCCAGCAGTGCTACGACTAGCCCCTATGGCGAGCAGTACTTC CASSATTSPYGEQYF
TRBJ1-2 14 few TRBV6-1 NA TGTGCCAGCAGTGAAGGACCAGGGTCCTATGGCTACACCTTC CASSEGPGSYGYTF
TRBJ2-1 14 NA TRBV5-1 TRBD2 TGCGCCAGCAGCTTGGAATGGGGGGGGAATGAGCAGTTCTTC CASSLEWGGNEQFF
TRBJ2-7 14 few TRBV6-1 NA TGTGCCAGCAGCCCTATTGGGGGGTCCTACGAGCAGTACTTC CASSPIGGSYEQYF
TRBJ2-2 15 NA TRBV9 TRBD1 TGTGCCAGCAGCGTCCACACAGGGGAGACCGGGGAGCTGTTTTTT CASSVHTGETGELFF
TRBJ1-1 14 NA TRBV27 TRBD1 TGTGCCAGCAGGGAAAGACAGGGATACACTGAAGCTTTCTTT CASRERQGYTEAFF
TRBJ2-7 17 NA TRBV2 TRBD1 TGTGCCAGCAGGGTCCCGGGACAGGTTTCGAGCTCCTACGAGCAGTACTTC CASRVPGQVSSSYEQYF
TRBJ1-6 14 NA TRBV27 TRBD1 TGTGCCGGCAGTTTCGACAGGGGAAATTCACCCCTCCACTTT CAGSFDRGNSPLHF
TRBJ2-1 15 NA TRBV7-9 NA TGTGCCAGCAGCCGGGGGCGGGAGCCGTACAATGAGCAGTTCTTC CASSRGREPYNEQFF